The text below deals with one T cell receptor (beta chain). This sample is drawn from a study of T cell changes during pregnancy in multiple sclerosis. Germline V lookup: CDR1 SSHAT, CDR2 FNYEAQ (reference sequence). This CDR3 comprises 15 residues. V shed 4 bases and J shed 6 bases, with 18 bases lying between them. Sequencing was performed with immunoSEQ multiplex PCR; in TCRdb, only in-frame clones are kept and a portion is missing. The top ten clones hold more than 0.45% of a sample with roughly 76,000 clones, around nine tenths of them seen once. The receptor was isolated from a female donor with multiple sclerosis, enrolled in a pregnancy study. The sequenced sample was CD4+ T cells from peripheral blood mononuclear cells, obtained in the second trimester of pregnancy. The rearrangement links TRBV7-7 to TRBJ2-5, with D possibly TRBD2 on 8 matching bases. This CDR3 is CASSYEGTRGQTQYF. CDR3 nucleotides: TGTGCCAGCAGCTATGAAGGGACTAGGGGGCAGACCCAGTACTTC.